This T cell receptor beta chain was sequenced during a study of long-term antiretroviral therapy in people with HIV. General study points: Blood draws took place between about 2003 and 2017 and possibly involved older ART regimens. Pre-ART clonal expansions dominated every time point's repertoire.

The authors ran the immunoSEQ assay, v3.0, at survey level. TCRdb keeps only in-frame clones here, not all; method: immunoSEQ multiplex PCR. The sample lists 20,000 to 25,000 clones; around four fifths were seen once. V was cut by 7 bases and J by 3 bases, with 10 bases left in between. Germline CDR1 and CDR2: SEHNR and FQNEAQ (reference sequence). The CDR3 sequence is 12 residues long. Worth noting for this clone: Its antigen is not identified.

Each HIV-infected participant was given treatment in the United States. This sequence was found in a man between 18 and 35 years old with HIV. This chain uses TRBV7-9 with TRBJ2-7; tentative D call: TRBD1 (6 bases). Sequenced material: unsorted PBMCs, taken about 4 years after starting antiretroviral therapy. The CDR3, as DNA: TGTGCCAGCACAGGGGTAAACTACGAGCAGTACTTC. Translation: CASTGVNYEQYF. Full variable domain (missing parts from reference TRBV7-9 and TRBJ2-7): DTGVSQNPRHKITKRGQNVTFRCDPISEHNRLYWYRQTLGQGPEFLTYFQNEAQLEKSRLLSDRFSAERPKGSFSTLEIQRTEQGDSAMYLCASTGVNYEQYFGPGTRLTVT.